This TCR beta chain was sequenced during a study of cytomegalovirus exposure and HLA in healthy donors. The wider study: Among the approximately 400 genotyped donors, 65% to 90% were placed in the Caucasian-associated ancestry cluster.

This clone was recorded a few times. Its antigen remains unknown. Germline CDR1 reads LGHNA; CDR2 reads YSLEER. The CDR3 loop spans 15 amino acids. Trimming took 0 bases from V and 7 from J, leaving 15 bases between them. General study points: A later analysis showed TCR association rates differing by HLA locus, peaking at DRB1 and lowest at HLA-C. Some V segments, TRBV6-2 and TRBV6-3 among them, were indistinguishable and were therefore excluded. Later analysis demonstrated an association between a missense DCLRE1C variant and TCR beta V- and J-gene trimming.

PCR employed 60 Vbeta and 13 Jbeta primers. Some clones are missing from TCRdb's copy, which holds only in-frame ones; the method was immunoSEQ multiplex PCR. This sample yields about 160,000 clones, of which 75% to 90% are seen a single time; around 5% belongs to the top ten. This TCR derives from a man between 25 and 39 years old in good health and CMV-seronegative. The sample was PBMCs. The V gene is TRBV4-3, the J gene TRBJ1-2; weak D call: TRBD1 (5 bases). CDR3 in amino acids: CASSQDGGERRGYTF. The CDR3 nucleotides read TGCGCCAGCAGCCAAGACGGGGGTGAGCGACGTGGCTACACCTTC.